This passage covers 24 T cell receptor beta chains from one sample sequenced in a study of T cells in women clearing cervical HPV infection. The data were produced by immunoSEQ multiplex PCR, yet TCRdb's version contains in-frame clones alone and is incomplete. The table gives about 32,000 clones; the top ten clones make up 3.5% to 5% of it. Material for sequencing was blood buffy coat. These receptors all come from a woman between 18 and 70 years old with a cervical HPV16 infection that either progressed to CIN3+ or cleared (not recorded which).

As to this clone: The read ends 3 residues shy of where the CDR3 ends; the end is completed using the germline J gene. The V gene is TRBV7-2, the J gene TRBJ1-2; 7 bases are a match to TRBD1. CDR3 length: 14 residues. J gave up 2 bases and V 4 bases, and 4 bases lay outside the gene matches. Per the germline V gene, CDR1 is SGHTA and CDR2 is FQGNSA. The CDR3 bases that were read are TGTGCCAGCAGCTCCGTCAGGGGGAACTATGGC. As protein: CASSSVRGNYG. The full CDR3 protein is CASSSVRGNYGYTF.

CDR3 residues: CASRDRVTGGYTF. The part of the CDR3 DNA that was read is TGCGCCAGCAGGGACAGGGTGACGGGTGGC. J is TRBJ1-2 and V is TRBV5-1; 8 bases match TRBD1. The read is 3 residues too short to cover the CDR3 end, so that end is filled in from the germline J gene. There are 13 residues in the CDR3. Germline trimming cut 5 bases from V and 7 bases from J; bases unmatched to any gene: 7. Germline assignment: CDR1 SGHRS and CDR2 YFSETQ. Drawing the rest from reference TRBV5-1 and TRBJ1-2, the complete variable domain is KAGVTQTPRYLIKTRGQQVTLSCSPISGHRSVSWYQQTPGQGLQFLFEYFSETQRNKGNFPGRFSGRQFSNSRSEMNVSTLELGDSALYLCASRDRVTGGYTFGSGTRLTVV.

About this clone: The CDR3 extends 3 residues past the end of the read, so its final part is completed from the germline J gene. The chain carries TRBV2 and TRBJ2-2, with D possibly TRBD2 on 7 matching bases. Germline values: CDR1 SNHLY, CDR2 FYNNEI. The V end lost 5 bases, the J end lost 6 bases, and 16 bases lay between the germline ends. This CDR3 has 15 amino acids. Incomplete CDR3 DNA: TGTGCCAGCAGTTTCGGGGGGCCGGTTTCCGGGGAG. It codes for CASSFGGPVSGE. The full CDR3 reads CASSFGGPVSGELFF.

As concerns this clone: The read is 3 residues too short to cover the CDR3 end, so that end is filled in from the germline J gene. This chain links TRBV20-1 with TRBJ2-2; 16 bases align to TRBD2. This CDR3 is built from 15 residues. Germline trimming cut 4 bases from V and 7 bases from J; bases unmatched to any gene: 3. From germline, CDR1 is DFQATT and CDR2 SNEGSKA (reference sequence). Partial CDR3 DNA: TGCAGTGCTACCGGGACTAGCGGGAGGGACGGGGAG. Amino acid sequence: CSATGTSGRDGE. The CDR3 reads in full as CSATGTSGRDGELFF.

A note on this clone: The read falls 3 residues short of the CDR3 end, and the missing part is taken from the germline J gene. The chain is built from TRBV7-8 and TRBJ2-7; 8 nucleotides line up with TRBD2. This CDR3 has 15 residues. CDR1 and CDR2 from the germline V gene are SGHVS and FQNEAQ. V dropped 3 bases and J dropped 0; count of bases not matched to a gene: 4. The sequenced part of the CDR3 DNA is TGTGCCAGCAGCTTCATTAGCGGGGCCTCCTACGAG. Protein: CASSFISGASYE. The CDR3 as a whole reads CASSFISGASYEQYF.

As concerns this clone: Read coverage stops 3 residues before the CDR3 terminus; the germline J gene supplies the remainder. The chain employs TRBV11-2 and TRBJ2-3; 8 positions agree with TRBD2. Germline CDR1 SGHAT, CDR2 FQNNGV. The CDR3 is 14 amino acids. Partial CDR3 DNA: TGTGCCAGCAGCTTAGTACCGGGAGGGGAGACG. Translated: CASSLVPGGET. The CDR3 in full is CASSLVPGGETQYF.

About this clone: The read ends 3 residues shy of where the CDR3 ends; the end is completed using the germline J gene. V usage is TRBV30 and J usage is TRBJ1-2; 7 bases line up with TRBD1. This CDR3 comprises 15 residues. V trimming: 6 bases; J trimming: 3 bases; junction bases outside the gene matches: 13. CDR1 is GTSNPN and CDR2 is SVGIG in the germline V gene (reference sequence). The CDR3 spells CACQQGYLIDYGYTF. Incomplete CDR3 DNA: TGTGCCTGTCAACAGGGGTATTTGATCGACTATGGC.

CDR3 DNA (partial): TGTGCCAGCGGCCGAGCGGGGGGATTCTACGAC. It encodes CASGRAGGFYD. In full, the CDR3 reads CASGRAGGFYDYTF. This rearrangement joins TRBV7-9 to TRBJ1-2; D might be TRBD1 (5 bases). The observed sequence ends 3 residues before the CDR3 terminus, with the missing tail filled in from the germline J gene. The germline gives CDR1 SEHNR, CDR2 FQNEAQ (reference sequence). This CDR3 region has 14 residues.

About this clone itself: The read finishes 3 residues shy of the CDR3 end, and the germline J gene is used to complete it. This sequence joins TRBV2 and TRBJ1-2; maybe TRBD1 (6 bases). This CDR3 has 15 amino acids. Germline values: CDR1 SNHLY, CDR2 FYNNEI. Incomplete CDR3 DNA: TGTGCCAGCAGACTGACTAGCAGGGGATACAATGAC. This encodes CASRLTSRGYND. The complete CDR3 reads CASRLTSRGYNDYTF. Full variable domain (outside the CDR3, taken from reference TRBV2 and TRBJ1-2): EPEVTQTPSHQVTQMGQEVILRCVPISNHLYFYWYRQILGQKVEFLVSFYNNEISEKSEIFDDQFSVERPDGSNFTLKIRSTKLEDSAMYFCASRLTSRGYNDYTFGSGTRLTVV.

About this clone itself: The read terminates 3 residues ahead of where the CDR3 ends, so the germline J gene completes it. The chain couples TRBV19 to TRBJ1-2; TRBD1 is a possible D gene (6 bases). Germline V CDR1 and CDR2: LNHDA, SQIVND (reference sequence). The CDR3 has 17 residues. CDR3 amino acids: CASGTPGRGGTYNDYTF. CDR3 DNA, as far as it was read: TGTGCCAGTGGAACCCCCGGGCGGGGGGGCACGTACAATGAC.

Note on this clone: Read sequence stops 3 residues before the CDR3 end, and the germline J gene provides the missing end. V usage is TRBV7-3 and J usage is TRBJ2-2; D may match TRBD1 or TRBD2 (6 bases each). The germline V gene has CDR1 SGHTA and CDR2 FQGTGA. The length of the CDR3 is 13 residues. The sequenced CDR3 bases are TGTGCCAGCAGCTTAAAGGAGGGGGAAAAG. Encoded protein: CASSLKEGEK. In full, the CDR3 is CASSLKEGEKLFF. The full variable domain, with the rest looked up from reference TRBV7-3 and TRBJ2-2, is GAGVSQTPSNKVTEKGKYVELRCDPISGHTALYWYRQSLGQGPEFLIYFQGTGAADDSGLPNDRFFAVRPEGSVSTLKIQRTERGDSAVYLCASSLKEGEKLFFGEGSRLTVL.

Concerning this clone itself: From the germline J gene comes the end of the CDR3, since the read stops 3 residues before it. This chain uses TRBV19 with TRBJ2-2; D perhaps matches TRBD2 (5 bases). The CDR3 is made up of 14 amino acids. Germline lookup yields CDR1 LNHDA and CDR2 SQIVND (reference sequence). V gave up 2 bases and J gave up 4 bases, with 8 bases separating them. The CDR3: CASSIRGFTGELFF. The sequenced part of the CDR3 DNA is TGTGCCAGTAGTATAAGAGGGTTCACCGGGGAG.

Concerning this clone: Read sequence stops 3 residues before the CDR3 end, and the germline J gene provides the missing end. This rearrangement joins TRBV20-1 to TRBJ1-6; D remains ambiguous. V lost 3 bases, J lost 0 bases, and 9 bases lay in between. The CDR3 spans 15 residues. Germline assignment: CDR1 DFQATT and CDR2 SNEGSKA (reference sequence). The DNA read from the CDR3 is TGCAGTGCTAGGAACAGTTCCTCCTATAATTCACCC. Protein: CSARNSSSYNSP. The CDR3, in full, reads CSARNSSSYNSPLHF.

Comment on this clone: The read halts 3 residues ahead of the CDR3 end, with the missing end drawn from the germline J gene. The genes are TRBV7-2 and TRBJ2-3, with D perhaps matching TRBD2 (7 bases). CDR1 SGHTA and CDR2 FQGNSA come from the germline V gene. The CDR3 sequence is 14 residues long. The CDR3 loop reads CASSSGGGKETQYF. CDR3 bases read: TGTGCCAGCAGCTCAGGCGGGGGCAAAGAGACG.

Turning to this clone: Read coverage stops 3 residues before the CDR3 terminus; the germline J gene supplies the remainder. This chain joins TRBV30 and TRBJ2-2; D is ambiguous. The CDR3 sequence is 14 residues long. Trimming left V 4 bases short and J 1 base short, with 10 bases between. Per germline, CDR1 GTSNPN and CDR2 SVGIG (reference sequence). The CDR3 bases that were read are TGTGCCTGGAAACGCGGTGTGAACACCGGGGAG. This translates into CAWKRGVNTGE. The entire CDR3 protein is CAWKRGVNTGELFF.

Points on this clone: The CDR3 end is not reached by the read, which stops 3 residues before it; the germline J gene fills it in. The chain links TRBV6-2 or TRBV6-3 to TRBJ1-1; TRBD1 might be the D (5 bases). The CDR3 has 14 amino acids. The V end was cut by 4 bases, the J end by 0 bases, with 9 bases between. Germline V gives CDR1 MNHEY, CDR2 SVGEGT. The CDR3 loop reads CASSWGLLNTEAFF. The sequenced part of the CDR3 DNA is TGTGCCAGCAGTTGGGGACTGCTGAACACTGAA.

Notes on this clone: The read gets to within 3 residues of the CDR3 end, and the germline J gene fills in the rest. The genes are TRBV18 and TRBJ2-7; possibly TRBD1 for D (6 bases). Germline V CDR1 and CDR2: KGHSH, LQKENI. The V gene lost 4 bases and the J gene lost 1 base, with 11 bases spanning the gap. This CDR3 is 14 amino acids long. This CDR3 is CASSLNDRSYEQYF. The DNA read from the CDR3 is TGTGCCAGCTCACTCAACGACAGGTCCTACGAG.

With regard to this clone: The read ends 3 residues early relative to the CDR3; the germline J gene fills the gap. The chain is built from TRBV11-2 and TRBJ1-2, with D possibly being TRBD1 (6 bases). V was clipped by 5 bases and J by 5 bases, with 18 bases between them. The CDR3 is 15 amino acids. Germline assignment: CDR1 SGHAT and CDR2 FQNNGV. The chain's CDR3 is CASSPAAGGEYGYTF. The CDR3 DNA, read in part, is TGTGCCAGCAGCCCCGCCGCGGGGGGCGAATATGGC.

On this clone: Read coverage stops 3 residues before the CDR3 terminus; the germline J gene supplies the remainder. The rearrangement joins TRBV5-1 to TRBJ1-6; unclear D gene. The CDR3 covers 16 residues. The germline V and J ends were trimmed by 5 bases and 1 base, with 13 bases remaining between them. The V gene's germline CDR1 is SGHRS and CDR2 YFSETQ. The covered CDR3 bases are TGCGCCAGCAGAATACGCCAGGAATCCTATAATTCACCC. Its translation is CASRIRQESYNSP. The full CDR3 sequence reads CASRIRQESYNSPLHF.

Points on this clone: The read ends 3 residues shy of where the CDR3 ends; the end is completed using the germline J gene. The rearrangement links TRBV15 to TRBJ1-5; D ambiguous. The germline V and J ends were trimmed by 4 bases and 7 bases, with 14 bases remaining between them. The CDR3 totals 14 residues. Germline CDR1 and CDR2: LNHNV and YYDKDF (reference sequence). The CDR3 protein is CATSTRGGRQPQHF. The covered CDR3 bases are TGTGCCACCAGCACCCGGGGAGGGAGGCAGCCC.

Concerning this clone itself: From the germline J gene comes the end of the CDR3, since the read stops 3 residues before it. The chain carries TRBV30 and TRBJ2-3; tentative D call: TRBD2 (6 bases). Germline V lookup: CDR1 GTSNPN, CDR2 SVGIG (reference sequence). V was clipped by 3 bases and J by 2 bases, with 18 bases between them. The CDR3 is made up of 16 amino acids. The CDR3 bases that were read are TGTGCCTGGAGCTCTCACCTCAGCGGGCACACAGATACG. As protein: CAWSSHLSGHTDT. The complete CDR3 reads CAWSSHLSGHTDTQYF.

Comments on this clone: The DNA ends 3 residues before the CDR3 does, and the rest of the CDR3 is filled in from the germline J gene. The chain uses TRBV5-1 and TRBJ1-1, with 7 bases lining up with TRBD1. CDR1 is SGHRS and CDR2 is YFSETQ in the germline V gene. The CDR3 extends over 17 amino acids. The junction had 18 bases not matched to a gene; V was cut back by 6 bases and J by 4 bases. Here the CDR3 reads CASMRGDSGRLSTEAFF. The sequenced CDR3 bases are TGCGCCAGCATGCGGGGGGACAGTGGGAGGCTTAGCACTGAA.

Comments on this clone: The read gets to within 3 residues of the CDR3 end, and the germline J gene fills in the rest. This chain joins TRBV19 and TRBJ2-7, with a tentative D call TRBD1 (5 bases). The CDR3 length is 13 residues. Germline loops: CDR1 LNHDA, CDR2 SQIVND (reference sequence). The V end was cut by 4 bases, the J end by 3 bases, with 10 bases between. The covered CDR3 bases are TGTGCCAGTAGTAAACAGGCGAACTACGAG. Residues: CASSKQANYE. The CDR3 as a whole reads CASSKQANYEQYF.

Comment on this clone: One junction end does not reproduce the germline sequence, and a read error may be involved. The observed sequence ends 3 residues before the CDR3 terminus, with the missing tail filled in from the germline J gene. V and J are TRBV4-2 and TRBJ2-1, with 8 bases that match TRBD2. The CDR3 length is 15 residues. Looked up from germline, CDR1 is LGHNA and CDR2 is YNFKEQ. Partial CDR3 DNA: TGCGCCAGCAGCCTAAGCGGGGGCTGGTACAATGAG. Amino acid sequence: CASSLSGGWYNE. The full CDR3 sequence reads CASSLSGGWYNEQFF.